The present T cell receptor beta chain was sequenced within a study of identical twins. Germline V gene data show CDR1 as DFQATT and CDR2 as SNEGSKA (reference sequence). The V end lost 3 bases, the J end lost 1 base, and 5 bases lay between the germline ends. The CDR3 has 12 residues. TCRdb called the 5' RACE reads again in MiXCR, with one record for every CDR3 protein. The data show over 550,000 distinct CDR3 sequences, roughly 6.6% seen once. This clonotype was picked up many times. In every case, the donor was a healthy Caucasian. These sequences were also reported in another study, on yellow fever vaccine responses in identical twins. That paper adds: Vaccine T cell responses of twins reportedly seemed partly convergent and partly personalized.

This clonotype originated in a woman younger than 35 in good health. Sequencing was performed on PBMCs. The rearrangement uses TRBV20-1 and TRBJ2-3; D not certain. CDR3 coding DNA: TGCAGTGCTAGGCCAGGCACAGATACGCAGTATTTT. It encodes CSARPGTDTQYF.